This TCR beta chain stems from a study of vaccination and CD4 T cells after COVID-19. Overall study context: The cells in question were stimulated using overlapping spike peptides derived from SARS-CoV-2, HCoV-NL63, HCoV-OC43 and HCoV-229E.

As for this clonotype: The antigen is undetermined.

Documented treatment: approximately 9-day PBMC culture with coronavirus spike peptide pools or control peptides (ViraFEST assay). Oncomine TCR Beta short-read sequencing was applied to DNA from cultured CD4+ T cells. TCRdb called the PCR reads again in MiXCR, with one record for every CDR3 protein. The data hold about 11,000 distinct CDR3 sequences, with around 73% observed a single time. The CDR3 length is 16 residues. The V gene's germline CDR1 is SEHNR and CDR2 FQNEAQ (reference sequence). After removal of 8 bases from V and 6 bases from J, the junction contained 13 bases not matched to a gene. The chain combines TRBV7-9 with TRBJ1-6, with 7 nucleotides matching TRBD1. Sequencing used CD4+ T cells from blood, cultured in vitro. The source of this sequence is a human donor who had recovered from COVID-19. CDR3 sequence: CASAERATGINSPLHF. The CDR3 nucleotides read TGTGCCAGCGCCGAGAGGGCGACAGGGATTAATTCACCCCTCCACTTT.